This entry features one TCR beta chain sequence. The data are from a study of blood T cell repertoires in COVID-19. Study as a whole: Donors in the United States, Italy and Spain gave samples during acute or convalescent COVID-19.

The repertoire was sequenced with immunoSEQ multiplex PCR; TCRdb's copy has only in-frame clones and lacks some. The table lists 190,000 or so clones, approximately 88% of them singletons. The clonotype originates from a woman aged 25-40 years with acute or convalescent COVID-19. Sequenced material: peripheral blood.

CDR3 in amino acids: CASSIGRRDTEAFF. CDR3 nucleotides: TGTGCCAGCAGCATTGGGAGGAGGGACACTGAAGCTTTCTTT. This chain uses TRBV11-2 with TRBJ1-1; D uncertain. The V gene's germline CDR1 is SGHAT and CDR2 FQNNGV. V lost 5 bases to trimming and J lost 3 bases, with 13 bases between them. The CDR3 spans 14 residues.